What follows are 13 T cell receptor beta chains derived from one specimen sequenced in a study of T cell repertoires in cytomegalovirus infection. TCRdb re-analysed the reads in MiXCR, keeping a single row per CDR3 protein. The data contain about 740,000 distinct CDR3 sequences, 35% to 45% of them singletons. What was sequenced was PBMCs. Receptor source: a human donor in good health (CMV status not recorded). Some clones in this sample may be carry-over from other donors' samples.

V and J are TRBV5-4 and TRBJ2-7; possible D gene TRBD2, 5 bases. Trimming removed 4 bases at V and 6 bases at J, with 14 bases between. Germline CDR1 and CDR2: SGHNT and YYREEE (reference sequence). The CDR3 consists of 13 residues. The CDR3 here is CASSMGGLIEQYF. Written as DNA, the CDR3 is TGTGCCAGCAGCATGGGCGGGCTTATCGAGCAGTACTTC.

This clonotype was recorded a few times. The chain has TRBV19 and TRBJ2-7; 7 bases are shared with TRBD2. This CDR3 has 16 residues. Germline trimming cut 5 bases from V and 2 bases from J; bases unmatched to any gene: 12. Germline CDR1 LNHDA, CDR2 SQIVND (reference sequence). This CDR3 reads CASSAASGPPPYEQYF. The CDR3 DNA sequence: TGTGCCAGTAGTGCAGCTAGCGGACCTCCTCCCTACGAGCAGTACTTC.

In its sample, this clonotype was seen many times. The gene calls are TRBV7-2 and TRBJ2-7; the match to TRBD2 covers 7 bases. V was pared by 4 bases and J by 4 bases, with 4 bases of the junction left unmatched. Germline V CDR1 and CDR2: SGHTA, FQGNSA. This CDR3 spans 13 amino acids. The CDR3 DNA reads as TGTGCCAGCAGCTACCTGCGGGGGTACGAGCAGTACTTC. Its protein product is CASSYLRGYEQYF. The complete variable domain, with remaining parts taken from reference TRBV7-2 and TRBJ2-7, reads GAGVSQSPSNKVTEKGKDVELRCDPISGHTALYWYRQSLGQGLEFLIYFQGNSAPDKSGLPSDRFSAERTGGSVSTLTIQRTQQEDSAVYLCASSYLRGYEQYFGPGTRLTVT.

This clonotype showed up just a few times. The chain employs TRBV7-6 and TRBJ2-1, with TRBD2 matching over 8 bases. Per germline, CDR1 SGHVS and CDR2 FNYEAQ. The CDR3 totals 16 residues. Unmatched junction bases numbered 10, after V lost 4 bases and J lost 5 bases. The CDR3 here is CASSSPGGAPHNEQFF. DNA for the CDR3: TGTGCCAGCAGCTCTCCGGGGGGGGCTCCCCACAATGAGCAGTTCTTC.

Only a few counts were recorded for this clonotype. This chain joins TRBV28 and TRBJ2-1; the match to TRBD1 covers 11 bases. The junction had 10 bases not matched to a gene; V was cut back by 3 bases and J by 6 bases. Germline assignment: CDR1 MDHEN and CDR2 SYDVKM. The CDR3 covers 17 residues. The CDR3 DNA sequence: TGTGCCAGCAGTTTCCCGGGACAGGGGGTTTACGGCAATGAGCAGTTCTTC. Amino acid sequence: CASSFPGQGVYGNEQFF.

The chain recombines TRBV6-1 with TRBJ1-1; tentatively, D is TRBD1 (5 bases). V shed 5 bases and J shed 1 base, with 14 bases lying between them. Germline V gene lookup returns CDR1 MNHNS and CDR2 SASEGT. The length of the CDR3 is 15 residues. CDR3 protein: CASSMEGLRNTEAFF. In DNA, the CDR3 is TGTGCCAGCAGTATGGAGGGGCTTCGGAACACTGAAGCTTTCTTT.

This sequence joins TRBV11-2 and TRBJ1-1; D remains unclear. Germline CDR1 SGHAT, CDR2 FQNNGV. This CDR3 is 17 amino acids long. The ends were cut back, 8 bases at V and 3 bases at J, with 25 bases in the middle. CDR3 sequence: CASRPLRGRLPYTEAFF. For the CDR3, the DNA is TGTGCCAGCCGCCCCCTCCGGGGAAGGCTTCCCTACACTGAAGCTTTCTTT.

The chain joins TRBV29-1 to TRBJ2-2; perhaps TRBD1 as D (6 bases). CDR3 length equals 13 residues. Deletions cut 7 bases from V and 6 bases from J, with 15 bases between. Germline CDR1 and CDR2: SQVTM and ANQGSEA. The CDR3 DNA is TGCAGCGGACAGGTCATTGAGTCCGGGGAGCTGTTTTTT. It codes for CSGQVIESGELFF.

The chain combines TRBV5-6 with TRBJ1-4, with 7 nucleotides matching TRBD1. Trimming cost V 2 bases and J 5 bases; bases outside gene matches: 3. CDR1 is SGHDT and CDR2 is YYEEEE in the germline V gene. This CDR3 is built from 14 residues. CDR3 coding DNA: TGTGCCAGCAGCTTCGGACAGGAAAATGAAAAACTGTTTTTT. Translated, it gives CASSFGQENEKLFF.

Turning to this clonotype: This sequence may be a read error, since a much larger clone differs from it by one base. The conserved final phenylalanine or tryptophan is absent from the CDR3, which likely points to a read error. The genes are TRBV7-2 and TRBJ2-7; D is unclear. The germline V and J ends were trimmed by 0 bases and 0 bases, with 6 bases remaining between them. This CDR3 is 14 amino acids long. Germline V gene data show CDR1 as SGHTA and CDR2 as FQGNSA. The CDR3 nucleotides are TGTGCCAGCAGCTTAGCGCGGAGCTCCTACGAGCAGTACTTA. It yields the protein CASSLARSSYEQYL.

This clonotype was detected a few times. The rearrangement joins TRBV7-8 to TRBJ2-7; TRBD2 agrees at 13 bases. The CDR3 length is 15 residues. V lost 4 bases, J lost 4 bases, and 4 bases stayed unmatched. Germline CDR1 reads SGHVS; CDR2 reads FQNEAQ. The CDR3 spells CASSSTLAGGYEQYF. As DNA, the CDR3 is TGTGCCAGCAGCTCGACACTAGCGGGGGGGTACGAGCAGTACTTC. Complete variable domain (other parts from reference TRBV7-8 and TRBJ2-7): GAGVSQSPRYKVAKRGQDVALRCDPISGHVSLFWYQQALGQGPEFLTYFQNEAQLDKSGLPSDRFFAERPEGSVSTLKIQRTQQEDSAVYLCASSSTLAGGYEQYFGPGTRLTVT.

The J gene is TRBJ1-4, the V gene TRBV15; 11 nucleotides match TRBD1. The V and J ends lost 5 bases and 6 bases, in that order; junction bases with no gene match: 8. The CDR3 loop spans 16 amino acids. CDR1 LNHNV and CDR2 YYDKDF come from the germline V gene (reference sequence). The CDR3 reads CATSDRRTGGDEKLFF. CDR3 nucleotides: TGTGCCACCAGCGACCGAAGGACAGGGGGCGATGAAAAACTGTTTTTT. Combining the CDR3 with reference TRBV15 and TRBJ1-4 gives the whole variable domain DAMVIQNPRYQVTQFGKPVTLSCSQTLNHNVMYWYQQKSSQAPKLLFHYYDKDFNNEADTPDNFQSRRPNTSFCFLDIRSPGLGDTAMYLCATSDRRTGGDEKLFFGSGTQLSVL.

This clonotype has more than one count but fewer than ten. This sequence joins TRBV19 and TRBJ2-1; D gene uncertain. This CDR3 comprises 14 residues. The germline V and J ends were trimmed by 5 bases and 10 bases, with 18 bases remaining between them. Germline lookup yields CDR1 LNHDA and CDR2 SQIVND (reference sequence). CDR3 bases: TGTGCCAGTAGTCCTACCGGTGGATCGCGGGAGCAGTTCTTC. It specifies CASSPTGGSREQFF.